This T cell receptor beta chain was captured by sequencing in a study of memory CD4+ T cells and cytomegalovirus serostatus (dated by TCRdb to between 2019 and 2020). Background on the whole study: The roughly 35 healthy Belgian adults in the cohort included 9 who were CMV seropositive and 24 who were CMV seronegative. The study sequenced CD4+ memory TCRbeta repertoires of a Belgian cohort with known cytomegalovirus serostatus to replicate a published TCR-based CMV serostatus classifier.

The Quick-DNA Microprep Kit was used to extract genomic DNA from the sorted cells. Amplification of TCRbeta DNA was done with the immunoSEQ hsTCRbeta kit, following the protocol from the manufacturer. An Illumina MiSeq instrument was used to sequence the TCRbeta libraries. In the authors' own workflow: Removing out-of-frame sequences left 2,204,828 distinct TCRbeta sequences, an average of about 67,000 per individual. Each individual was scored using the number of 164 previously reported CMV-associated TCRbeta sequences that the individual carried and the total number of productive distinct TCRbeta sequences. A beta-binomial model was reimplemented in Python, and scikit-learn random forests with default parameters were trained on US cohort data. Classifier performance on the Belgian cohort was summarized as median AUC with percentile confidence intervals calculated over 10,000 bootstrap iterations. The immuneACCESS repertoire file appears here via TCRdb, limited to in-frame rearrangements. These files lack a portion of the clones; in checked studies, under half of the deficit traces to unresolved V genes, and the cause of the others is not known. From that table come the V and J calls and clone size; the DNA was used to work out D and trimming. Here the sample has some 44,000 clones; around 77% occur a single time. Just over 0.6% of the sample comes from the top ten.

Concerning this clone: Its target antigen remains unknown. No much larger clone exists at a distance of one base, and base qualities are not known.

Overall results and qualifications from the work: The results were interpreted as suggesting that the CMV-associated TCR signature is mostly present in the CD4+ memory repertoire. For CMV serostatus prediction, a median bootstrapped AUC of about 0.94 was reached with the original framework, and a median bootstrapped AUC of about 0.89 was reached with a US-trained random forest. Of 170 or so previously reported CMV-associated TCRbeta sequences, 55 to 75 appeared in the CD4+ memory repertoires, each in one to five individuals. The original-framework classifier achieved a median bootstrapped AUC of about 0.95 with a 95% CI of 0.76-1.00 on the Belgian cohort. Only CD4+CD45RO+ memory cells were sequenced, in contrast to the original study, in which naive and memory CD4+ and CD8+ populations were covered.

A FACSAria II was used to sort memory CD4+ T cells, defined as single viable CD3+CD4+CD8-CD45RO+ cells. CMV serostatus was determined with a Roche Elecsys assay detecting serum IgG against CMV pp150, pp28, p38 and p52. After thawing, total CD4+ T cells were enriched by positive selection with CD4 magnetic microbeads. The samples came from a different study that was designed specifically to examine the CD4+ T cell memory repertoire. Peripheral blood mononuclear cells were isolated and cryopreserved following standard operating procedures; serum was stored at -80 °C. Staining used CD3-PerCP (BW264/56), CD4-APC (RPA-T4), CD45RO-PE (UCHT1) and CD8-Pacific Orange (3B5) antibodies, with Sytox blue excluding non-viable cells. Material for sequencing was memory CD4+ T cells from blood. This TCR was recovered from an adult in good health and CMV-seronegative.

The nucleotides read TGTGCCAGCAGCCCGAGGGGGGCAAGCTCTGGAAACACCATATATTTT. It translates as CASSPRGASSGNTIYF. This chain joins TRBV12-1 to TRBJ1-3. TRBV12-1 is deemed a pseudogene. The CDR3 runs 16 amino acids, cysteine and phenylalanine included. Only the CDR3 DNA is retained, 48 bases long and in frame from the first base.